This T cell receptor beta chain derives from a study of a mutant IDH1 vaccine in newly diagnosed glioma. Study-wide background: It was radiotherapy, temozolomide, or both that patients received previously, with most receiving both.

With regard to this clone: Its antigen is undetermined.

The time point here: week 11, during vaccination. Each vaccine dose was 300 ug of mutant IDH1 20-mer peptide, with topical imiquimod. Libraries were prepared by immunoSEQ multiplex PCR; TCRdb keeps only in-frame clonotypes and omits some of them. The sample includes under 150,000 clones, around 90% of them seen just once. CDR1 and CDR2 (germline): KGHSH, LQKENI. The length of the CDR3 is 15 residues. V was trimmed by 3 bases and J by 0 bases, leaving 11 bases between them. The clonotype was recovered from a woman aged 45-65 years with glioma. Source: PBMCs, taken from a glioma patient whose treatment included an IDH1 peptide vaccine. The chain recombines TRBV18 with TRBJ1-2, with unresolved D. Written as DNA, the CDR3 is TGTGCCAGCTCACCTAGCCTTAGCTCTAACTATGGCTACACCTTC. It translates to CASSPSLSSNYGYTF.